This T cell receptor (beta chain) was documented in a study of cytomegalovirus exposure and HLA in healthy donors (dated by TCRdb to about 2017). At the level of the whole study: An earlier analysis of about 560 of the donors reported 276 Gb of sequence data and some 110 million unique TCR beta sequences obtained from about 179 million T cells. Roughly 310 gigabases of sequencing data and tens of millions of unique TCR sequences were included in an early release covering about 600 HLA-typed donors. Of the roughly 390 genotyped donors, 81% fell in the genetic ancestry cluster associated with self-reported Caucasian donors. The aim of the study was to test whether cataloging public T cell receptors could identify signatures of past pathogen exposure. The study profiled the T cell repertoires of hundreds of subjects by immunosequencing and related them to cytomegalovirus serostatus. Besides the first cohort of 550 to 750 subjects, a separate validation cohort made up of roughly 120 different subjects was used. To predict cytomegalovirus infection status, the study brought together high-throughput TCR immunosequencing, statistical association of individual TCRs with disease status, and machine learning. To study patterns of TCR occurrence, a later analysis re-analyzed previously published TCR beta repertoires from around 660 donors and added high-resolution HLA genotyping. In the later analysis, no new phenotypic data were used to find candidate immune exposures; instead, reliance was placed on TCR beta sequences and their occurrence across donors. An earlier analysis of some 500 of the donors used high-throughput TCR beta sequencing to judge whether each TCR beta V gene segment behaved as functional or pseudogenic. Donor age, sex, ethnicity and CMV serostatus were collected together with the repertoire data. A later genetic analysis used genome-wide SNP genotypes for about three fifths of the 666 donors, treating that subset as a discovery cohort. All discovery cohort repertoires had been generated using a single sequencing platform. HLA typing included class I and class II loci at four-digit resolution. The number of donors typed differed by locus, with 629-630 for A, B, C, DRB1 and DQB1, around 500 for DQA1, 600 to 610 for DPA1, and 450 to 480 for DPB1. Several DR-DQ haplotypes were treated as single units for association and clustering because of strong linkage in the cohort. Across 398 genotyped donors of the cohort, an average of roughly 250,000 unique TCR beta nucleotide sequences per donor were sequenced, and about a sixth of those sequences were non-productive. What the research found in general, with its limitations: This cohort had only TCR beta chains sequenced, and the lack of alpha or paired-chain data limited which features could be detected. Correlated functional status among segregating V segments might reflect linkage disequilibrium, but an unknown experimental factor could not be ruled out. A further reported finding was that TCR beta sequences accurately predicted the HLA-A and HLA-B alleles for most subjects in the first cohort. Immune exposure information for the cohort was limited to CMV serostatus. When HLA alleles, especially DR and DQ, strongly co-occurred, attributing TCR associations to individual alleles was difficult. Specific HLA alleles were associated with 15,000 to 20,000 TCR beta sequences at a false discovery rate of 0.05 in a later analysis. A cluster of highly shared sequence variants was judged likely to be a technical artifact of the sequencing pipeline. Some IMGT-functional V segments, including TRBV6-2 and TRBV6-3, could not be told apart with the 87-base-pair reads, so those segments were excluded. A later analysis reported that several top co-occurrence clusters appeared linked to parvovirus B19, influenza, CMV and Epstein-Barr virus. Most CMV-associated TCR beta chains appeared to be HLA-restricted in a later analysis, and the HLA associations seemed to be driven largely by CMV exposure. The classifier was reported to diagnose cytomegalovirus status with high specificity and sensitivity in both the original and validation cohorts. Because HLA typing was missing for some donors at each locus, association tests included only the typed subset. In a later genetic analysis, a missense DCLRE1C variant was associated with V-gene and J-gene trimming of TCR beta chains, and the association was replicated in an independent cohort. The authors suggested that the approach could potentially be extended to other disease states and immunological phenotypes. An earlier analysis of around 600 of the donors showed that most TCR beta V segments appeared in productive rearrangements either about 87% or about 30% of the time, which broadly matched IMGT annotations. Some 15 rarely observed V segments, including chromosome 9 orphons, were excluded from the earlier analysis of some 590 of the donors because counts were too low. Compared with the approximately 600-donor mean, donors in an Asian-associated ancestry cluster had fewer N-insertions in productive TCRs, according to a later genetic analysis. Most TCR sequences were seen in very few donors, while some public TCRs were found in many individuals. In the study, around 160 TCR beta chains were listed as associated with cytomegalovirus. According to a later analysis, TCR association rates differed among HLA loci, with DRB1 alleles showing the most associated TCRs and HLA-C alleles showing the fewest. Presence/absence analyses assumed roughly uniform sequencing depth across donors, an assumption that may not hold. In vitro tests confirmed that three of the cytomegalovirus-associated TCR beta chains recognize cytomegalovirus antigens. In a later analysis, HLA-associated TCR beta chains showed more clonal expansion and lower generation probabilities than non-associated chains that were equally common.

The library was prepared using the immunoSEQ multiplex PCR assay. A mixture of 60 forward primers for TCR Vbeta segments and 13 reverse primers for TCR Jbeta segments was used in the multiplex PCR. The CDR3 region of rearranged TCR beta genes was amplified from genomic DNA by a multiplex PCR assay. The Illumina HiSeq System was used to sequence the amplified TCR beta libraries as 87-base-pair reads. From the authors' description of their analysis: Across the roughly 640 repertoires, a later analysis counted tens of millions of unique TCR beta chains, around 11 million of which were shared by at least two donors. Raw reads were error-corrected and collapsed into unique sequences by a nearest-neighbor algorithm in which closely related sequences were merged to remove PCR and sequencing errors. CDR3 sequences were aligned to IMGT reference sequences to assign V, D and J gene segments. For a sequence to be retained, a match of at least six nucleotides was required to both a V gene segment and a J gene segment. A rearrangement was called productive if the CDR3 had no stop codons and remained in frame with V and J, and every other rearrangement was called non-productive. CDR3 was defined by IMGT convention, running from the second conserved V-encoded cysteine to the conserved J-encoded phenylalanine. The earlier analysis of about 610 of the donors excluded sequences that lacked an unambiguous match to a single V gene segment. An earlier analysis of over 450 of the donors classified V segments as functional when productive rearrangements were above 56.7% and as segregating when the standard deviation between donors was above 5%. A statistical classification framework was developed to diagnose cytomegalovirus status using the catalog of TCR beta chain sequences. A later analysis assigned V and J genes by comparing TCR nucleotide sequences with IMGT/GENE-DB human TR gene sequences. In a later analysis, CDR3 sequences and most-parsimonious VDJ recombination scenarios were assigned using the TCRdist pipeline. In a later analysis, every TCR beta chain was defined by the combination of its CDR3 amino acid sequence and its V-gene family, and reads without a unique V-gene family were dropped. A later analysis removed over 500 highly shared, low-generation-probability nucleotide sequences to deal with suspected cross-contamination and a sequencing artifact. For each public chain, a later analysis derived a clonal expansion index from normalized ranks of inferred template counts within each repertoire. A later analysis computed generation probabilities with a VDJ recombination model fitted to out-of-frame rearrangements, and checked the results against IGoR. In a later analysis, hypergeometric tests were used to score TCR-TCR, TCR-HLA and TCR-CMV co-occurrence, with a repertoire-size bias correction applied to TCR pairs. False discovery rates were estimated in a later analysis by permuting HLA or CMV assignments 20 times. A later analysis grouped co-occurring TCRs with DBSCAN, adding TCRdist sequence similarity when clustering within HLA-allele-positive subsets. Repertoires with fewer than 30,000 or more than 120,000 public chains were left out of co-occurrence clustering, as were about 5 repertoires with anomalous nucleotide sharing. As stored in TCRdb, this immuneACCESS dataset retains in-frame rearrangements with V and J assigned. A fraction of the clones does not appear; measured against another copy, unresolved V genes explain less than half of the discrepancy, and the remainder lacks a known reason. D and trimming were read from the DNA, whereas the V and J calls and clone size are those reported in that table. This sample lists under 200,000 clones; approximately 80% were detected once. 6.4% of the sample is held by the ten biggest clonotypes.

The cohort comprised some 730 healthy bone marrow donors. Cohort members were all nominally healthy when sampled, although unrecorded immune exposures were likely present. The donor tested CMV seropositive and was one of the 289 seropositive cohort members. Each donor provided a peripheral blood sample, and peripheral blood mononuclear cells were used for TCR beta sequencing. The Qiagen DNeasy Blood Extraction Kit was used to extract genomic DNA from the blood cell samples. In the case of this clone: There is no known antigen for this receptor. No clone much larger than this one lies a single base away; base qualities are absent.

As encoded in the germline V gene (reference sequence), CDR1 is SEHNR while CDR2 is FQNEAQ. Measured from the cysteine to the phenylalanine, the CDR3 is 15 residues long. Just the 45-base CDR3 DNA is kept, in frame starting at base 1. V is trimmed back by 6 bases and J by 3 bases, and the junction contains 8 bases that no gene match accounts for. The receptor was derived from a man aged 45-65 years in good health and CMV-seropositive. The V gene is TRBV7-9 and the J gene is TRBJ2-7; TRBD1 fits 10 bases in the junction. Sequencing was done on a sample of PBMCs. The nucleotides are TGTGCCAGCAGTCCGAGGACAGGGGGTCTCTACGAGCAGTACTTC. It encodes CASSPRTGGLYEQYF.